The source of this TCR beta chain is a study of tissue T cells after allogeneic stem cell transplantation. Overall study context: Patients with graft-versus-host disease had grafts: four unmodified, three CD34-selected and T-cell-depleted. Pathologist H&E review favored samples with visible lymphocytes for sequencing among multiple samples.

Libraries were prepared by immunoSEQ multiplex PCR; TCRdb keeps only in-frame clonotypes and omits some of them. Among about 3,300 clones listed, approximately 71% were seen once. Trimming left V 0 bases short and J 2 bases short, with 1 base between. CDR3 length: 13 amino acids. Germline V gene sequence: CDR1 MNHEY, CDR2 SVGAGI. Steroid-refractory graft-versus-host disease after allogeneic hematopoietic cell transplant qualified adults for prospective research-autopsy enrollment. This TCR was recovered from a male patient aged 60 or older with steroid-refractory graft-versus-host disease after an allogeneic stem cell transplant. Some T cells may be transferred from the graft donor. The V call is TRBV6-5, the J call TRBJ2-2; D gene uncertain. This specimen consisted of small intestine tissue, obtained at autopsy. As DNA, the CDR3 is TGTGCCAGCAGTTACTCCAACACCGGGGAGCTGTTTTTT. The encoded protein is CASSYSNTGELFF.